Below are 29 T cell receptor beta chains sequenced from a single sample in a study of spatial heterogeneity in lung cancer. The time point here: blood at routine non-recurrence follow-up after resection. TCRdb re-derived calls from the 5' RACE reads in MiXCR, one entry per CDR3 protein. The sample records about 36,000 distinct CDR3 sequences, just over 7.5% being singletons. The specimen was PBMCs, collected at follow-up. Source of these receptors: a male donor with early-stage non-small cell lung cancer.

In regard to this clonotype: A clone one base away is much larger, so this may be a read error. This sequence joins TRBV19 and TRBJ2-4; D gene unclear. Germline assignment: CDR1 LNHDA and CDR2 SQIVND (reference sequence). CDR3 length equals 11 residues. CDR3 bases: TGTGCCAGTAGCGGCGAGGTCATTCAGCACTTC. Translation gives CASSGEVIQHF.

The V gene is TRBV20-1, the J gene TRBJ2-3, with TRBD2 identical over 12 bases. The CDR3 is 16 residues long. J lost 1 base, V lost 3 bases, and 5 bases had no gene match. Per germline, CDR1 DFQATT and CDR2 SNEGSKA (reference sequence). This chain's CDR3 is CSASDRTSGGTDTQYF. CDR3 nucleotides: TGCAGTGCTAGTGATCGGACTAGCGGGGGCACAGATACGCAGTATTTT.

The chain links TRBV29-1 to TRBJ1-2, with 7 bases that match TRBD1. V lost 0 bases to trimming and J lost 0 bases; unmatched junction nucleotides: 10. This CDR3 comprises 17 residues. The germline gives CDR1 SQVTM, CDR2 ANQGSEA. CDR3 in DNA: TGCAGCGTTGAAGATCCCGGGACAGCTGAAGCTAACTATGGCTACACCTTC. This translates into CSVEDPGTAEANYGYTF.

Ten or more counts support this clonotype. The chain recombines TRBV11-3 with TRBJ2-1; D unresolved. Trimming removed 3 bases at V and 12 bases at J, with 9 bases between. The CDR3 extends over 11 amino acids. Germline lookup yields CDR1 SGHNT and CDR2 YENEEA. CDR3 amino acids: CASSLTGVQFF. CDR3 nucleotides: TGTGCCAGCAGCTTGACTGGGGTGCAGTTCTTC.

This clonotype was detected many times. The chain links TRBV6-5 to TRBJ2-3; 7 bases are shared with TRBD1. V dropped 6 bases and J dropped 2; count of bases not matched to a gene: 5. From germline, CDR1 is MNHEY and CDR2 SVGAGI. The CDR3 runs to 14 residues. The CDR3 protein is CASRRQGYTDTQYF. CDR3 nucleotide sequence: TGTGCCAGCAGGCGACAGGGTTACACAGATACGCAGTATTTT.

This clonotype occurred many times. The chain has TRBV3-1 and TRBJ1-1; D unclear. Trimming took off 3 bases at V and 1 base at J, with 6 bases between the two ends. The CDR3 runs to 13 residues. Germline-derived CDR1 and CDR2 are LGHDT and YNNKEL (reference sequence). The CDR3 bases are TGTGCCAGCAGCCAGCCAGGGAACACTGAAGCTTTCTTT. Amino acids: CASSQPGNTEAFF.

The table lists this clonotype with a few counts. V gene TRBV29-1 combines with J gene TRBJ1-3, with D possibly being TRBD1 (5 bases). CDR1 and CDR2 from the germline V gene are SQVTM and ANQGSEA. The ends were cut back, 1 base at V and 4 bases at J, with 8 bases in the middle. The CDR3 extends over 13 amino acids. CDR3 sequence (DNA): TGCAGCGTTGAAGCAGGGTCGGGAAACACCATATATTTT. Protein: CSVEAGSGNTIYF.

This clonotype was seen at least ten times. A read error may produce the germline difference seen at one junction end. V usage is TRBV7-7 and J usage is TRBJ2-7, with 7 bases aligning to TRBD1. CDR3 length: 15 residues. Germline lookup yields CDR1 SSHAT and CDR2 FNYEAQ (reference sequence). CDR3 sequence reads: CASSLGQGDSYEQYF. In DNA form, the CDR3 reads TGTGCTAGCAGCTTAGGGCAGGGGGACTCCTACGAGCAGTACTTC.

There are many counts of this clonotype. CDR3 amino acids: CASSFFRDTSYNSPLHF. The CDR3 nucleotides read TGTGCCAGCAGTTTCTTTCGGGACACCTCCTATAATTCACCCCTCCACTTT. The chain recombines TRBV27 with TRBJ1-6; maybe TRBD1 (6 bases). The V end was cut by 3 bases, the J end by 0 bases, with 12 bases between. The length of the CDR3 is 17 residues. Germline V gives CDR1 MNHEY, CDR2 SMNVEV (reference sequence).

The chain joins TRBV5-1 to TRBJ2-1, with a possible D match to TRBD2 (5 bases). Germline V CDR1 and CDR2: SGHRS, YFSETQ. V was clipped by 2 bases and J by 5 bases, with 11 bases between them. CDR3 length equals 14 residues. The CDR3 DNA reads as TGCGCCAGCAGCTTTCAGAGCGGAAACAATGAGCAGTTCTTC. Translating gives CASSFQSGNNEQFF.

V gene TRBV6-1 combines with J gene TRBJ2-7, with 13 positions matching TRBD2. Germline V lookup: CDR1 MNHNS, CDR2 SASEGT. This CDR3 comprises 14 residues. The trim removed 4 bases at V and 4 bases at J, leaving 1 base unmatched. The CDR3 sequence is CASSGTSGRYEQYF. In DNA, the CDR3 is TGTGCCAGCAGTGGGACTAGCGGGAGATACGAGCAGTACTTC.

This sequence joins TRBV6-6 and TRBJ1-2; 8 bases agree with TRBD1. The CDR3 loop spans 13 amino acids. The V and J ends lost 10 bases and 5 bases, in that order; junction bases with no gene match: 9. The germline CDR1 and CDR2 sequences are MNHNY and SVGAGI (reference sequence). The CDR3 sequence is CAIFRTGLYGYTF. CDR3 DNA: TGTGCCATCTTCCGGACAGGGCTTTATGGCTACACCTTC.

The table lists this clonotype with many counts. This sequence joins TRBV7-8 and TRBJ2-7, with a possible D match to TRBD1 (8 bases). Germline V gene data show CDR1 as SGHVS and CDR2 as FQNEAQ. Trimming took 5 bases from V and 7 from J, leaving 21 bases between them. There are 15 residues in the CDR3. In DNA, the CDR3 is TGTGCCAGCAGCCACCAGGGAGGGACAGGTAGAGAGCAGTACTTC. Encoded protein: CASSHQGGTGREQYF.

This clonotype was counted many times. This sequence joins TRBV3-1 and TRBJ1-2, with D possibly matching TRBD1 (6 bases). The V end lost 2 bases, the J end lost 7 bases, and 14 bases lay between the germline ends. The CDR3 consists of 14 residues. Germline V gene sequence: CDR1 LGHDT, CDR2 YNNKEL (reference sequence). The CDR3 nucleotides are TGTGCCAGCAGCCAACCTTCAGGGGTTAGTGGCTACACCTTC. It codes for CASSQPSGVSGYTF.

This clonotype was found many times. V gene TRBV20-1 combines with J gene TRBJ1-1; TRBD1 aligns across 10 bases. The length of the CDR3 is 16 residues. Per the germline V gene, CDR1 is DFQATT and CDR2 is SNEGSKA (reference sequence). J was trimmed by 5 bases and V by 1 base; bases with no gene match: 10. CDR3 sequence reads: CSARVLRDRGFTEAFF. The CDR3 DNA is TGCAGTGCTAGAGTCCTACGGGACAGGGGATTTACTGAAGCTTTCTTT.

This clonotype was observed at least ten times. The chain is built from TRBV18 and TRBJ2-1, with D tentatively TRBD1 (7 bases). CDR1 is KGHSH and CDR2 is LQKENI in the germline V gene. The CDR3 spans 15 residues. The V end was cut by 2 bases, the J end by 4 bases, with 12 bases between. The CDR3 region has the DNA TGTGCCAGCTCACCAGGCCCAGGGGGGTACAATGAGCAGTTCTTC. Its protein product is CASSPGPGGYNEQFF.

This clonotype was recorded at least ten times. The chain has TRBV29-1 and TRBJ2-7; perhaps TRBD1 as D (6 bases). This CDR3 contains 11 residues. Germline-derived CDR1 and CDR2 are SQVTM and ANQGSEA. Trimming took 5 bases from V and 1 from J, leaving 6 bases between them. The CDR3 DNA reads as TGCAGCGTTCAGGGGTCCTACGAGCAGTACTTC. It translates to CSVQGSYEQYF.

This clonotype was found many times. The chain carries TRBV9 and TRBJ2-7; D remains ambiguous. With 0 bases removed from V and 0 bases from J, the gap between germline ends came to 10 bases. Germline V gives CDR1 SGDLS, CDR2 YYNGEE. The CDR3 consists of 15 residues. The CDR3 is CASSVEFGISYEQYF. In nucleotides, the CDR3 is TGTGCCAGCAGCGTAGAGTTTGGCATCTCCTACGAGCAGTACTTC.

This clonotype was found many times. The chain has TRBV29-1 and TRBJ1-4, with D unclear. Trimming cost V 2 bases and J 6 bases, with 7 bases left between them. The CDR3 consists of 12 residues. The germline gives CDR1 SQVTM, CDR2 ANQGSEA. Here the CDR3 reads CSVEQRDEKLFF. DNA for the CDR3: TGCAGCGTTGAACAGAGGGATGAAAAACTGTTTTTT.

This clonotype was seen repeatedly, ten times or more. The chain uses TRBV12-3 or TRBV12-4 and TRBJ2-5; unclear D gene. Trimming took 0 bases from V and 3 from J, leaving 8 bases between them. CDR3 length: 14 amino acids. CDR3 region: CASSLAGFEETQYF. The CDR3 nucleotides are TGTGCCAGCAGTTTAGCGGGATTTGAAGAGACCCAGTACTTC.

By share, this clonotype counts as medium-sized (0.01 to 0.1%). V usage is TRBV7-9 and J usage is TRBJ2-7; 13 nucleotides align to TRBD2. Trimming cost V 5 bases and J 7 bases; bases outside gene matches: 8. Per the germline V gene, CDR1 is SEHNR and CDR2 is FQNEAQ (reference sequence). This CDR3 comprises 15 residues. The CDR3 spells CASSPPLTSGGEQYF. Written as DNA, the CDR3 is TGTGCCAGCAGCCCTCCATTGACTAGCGGGGGGGAGCAGTACTTC.

This chain links TRBV2 with TRBJ1-1; D ambiguous. This CDR3 spans 11 amino acids. In germline, CDR1 is SNHLY, CDR2 FYNNEI. Trimming removed 8 bases at V and 6 bases at J, with 10 bases between. Here the CDR3 reads CASRVSPEAFF. For the CDR3, the DNA is TGTGCCAGCCGTGTTTCCCCTGAAGCTTTCTTT.

This clonotype has ten or more counts. The chain uses TRBV7-3 and TRBJ1-2, with D unclear. Germline V lookup: CDR1 SGHTA, CDR2 FQGTGA. CDR3 length: 14 residues. Trimming left V 3 bases short and J 7 bases short, with 15 bases between. CDR3: CASSFNPLAGGYTF. CDR3 DNA: TGTGCCAGCAGCTTTAACCCCCTTGCGGGTGGCTACACCTTC.

This clonotype has at least ten counts. V gene TRBV30 combines with J gene TRBJ1-3, with 11 positions matching TRBD1. The V and J ends lost 5 bases and 10 bases, in that order; junction bases with no gene match: 10. The CDR3 totals 14 residues. Germline CDR1 is GTSNPN and CDR2 is SVGIG (reference sequence). This CDR3 is CAWSPRDRGWTIYF. The CDR3 DNA sequence: TGTGCCTGGTCTCCCCGGGACAGGGGGTGGACCATATATTTT.

The sample holds many counts of this clonotype. Written as DNA, the CDR3 is TGTGCCAGCAGCCAGACTAGCGGGGGCCATCGGTATACGCAGTATTTT. It is translated as CASSQTSGGHRYTQYF. V is TRBV6-5 and J is TRBJ2-3; the match to TRBD2 covers 12 bases. Germline CDR1 and CDR2: MNHEY and SVGAGI. V was pared by 6 bases and J by 7 bases, with 11 bases of the junction left unmatched. This CDR3 spans 16 amino acids.

The chain uses TRBV4-1 and TRBJ1-2; tentatively, D is TRBD1 (6 bases). Looked up from germline, CDR1 is MGHRA and CDR2 is YSYEKL. V was trimmed by 1 base and J by 5 bases, leaving 14 bases between them. CDR3 length: 15 amino acids. The CDR3 nucleotides read TGCGCCAGCAGCCAAGGGGGTGCAGGGGTTTATGGCTACACCTTC. It is translated as CASSQGGAGVYGYTF.

This clonotype has ten or more counts. The rearrangement uses TRBV2 and TRBJ2-3; either TRBD1 or TRBD2 may supply D (5 bases each). V was cut by 7 bases and J by 6 bases, with 17 bases left in between. This CDR3 region has 14 residues. Germline CDR1 reads SNHLY; CDR2 reads FYNNEI. CDR3 bases: TGTGCCAGCACCGGAGGAGCAGGGCAGGATACGCAGTATTTT. Protein: CASTGGAGQDTQYF.

Many counts were recorded for this clonotype. The rearrangement joins TRBV3-1 to TRBJ2-2, with D maybe TRBD2 (6 bases). Germline CDR1 reads LGHDT; CDR2 reads YNNKEL (reference sequence). This CDR3 contains 14 residues. V was cut by 1 base and J by 6 bases, with 9 bases left in between. The CDR3 loop reads CASSQARGSGELFF. Written as DNA, the CDR3 is TGTGCCAGCAGCCAAGCTCGGGGGTCCGGGGAGCTGTTTTTT.

This clonotype showed up many times. The rearrangement links TRBV7-9 to TRBJ2-7; 8 positions agree with TRBD2. The V and J ends lost 3 bases and 2 bases, in that order; junction bases with no gene match: 12. Germline V lookup: CDR1 SEHNR, CDR2 FQNEAQ (reference sequence). This CDR3 spans 17 amino acids. Here the CDR3 reads CASSFPETAGVTYEQYF. Written as DNA, the CDR3 is TGTGCCAGCAGCTTCCCTGAGACAGCGGGGGTGACCTACGAGCAGTACTTC.